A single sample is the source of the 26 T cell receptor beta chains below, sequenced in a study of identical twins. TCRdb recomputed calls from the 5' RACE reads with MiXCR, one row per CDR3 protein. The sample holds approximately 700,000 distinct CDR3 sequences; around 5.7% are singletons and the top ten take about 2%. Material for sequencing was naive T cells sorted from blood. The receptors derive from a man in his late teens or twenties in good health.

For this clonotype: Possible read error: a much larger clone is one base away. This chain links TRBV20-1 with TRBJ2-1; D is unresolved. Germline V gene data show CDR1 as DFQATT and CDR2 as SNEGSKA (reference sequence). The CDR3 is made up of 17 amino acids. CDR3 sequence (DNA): TGCATTGCTAGAGTTGGTGGGCTTCACACCGCTAACAATGAGCAGTTCTTC. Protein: CIARVGGLHTANNEQFF.

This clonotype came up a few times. The CDR3 DNA follows: TGTGCCAGCAGCTTAGAGGTGGCGGGACCCTACAATGAGCAGTTCTTC. The encoded protein is CASSLEVAGPYNEQFF. This rearrangement joins TRBV7-9 to TRBJ2-1, with D tentatively TRBD2 (6 bases). V lost 1 base to trimming and J lost 2 bases, with 12 bases between them. CDR1 is SEHNR, CDR2 FQNEAQ, per germline (reference sequence). This CDR3 has 16 amino acids.

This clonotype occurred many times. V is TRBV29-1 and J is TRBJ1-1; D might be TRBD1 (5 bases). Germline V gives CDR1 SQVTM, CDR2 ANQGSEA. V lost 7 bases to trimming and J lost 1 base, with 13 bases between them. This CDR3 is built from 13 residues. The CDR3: CSATGTQNTEAFF. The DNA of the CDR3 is TGCAGCGCAACCGGGACCCAGAACACTGAAGCTTTCTTT.

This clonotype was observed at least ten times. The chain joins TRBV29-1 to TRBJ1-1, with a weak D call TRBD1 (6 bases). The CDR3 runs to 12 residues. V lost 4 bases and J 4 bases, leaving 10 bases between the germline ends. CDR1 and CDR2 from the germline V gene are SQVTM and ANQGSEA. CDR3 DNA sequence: TGCAGCGTTGCAGAAGGGGGCACTGAAGCTTTCTTT. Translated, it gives CSVAEGGTEAFF.

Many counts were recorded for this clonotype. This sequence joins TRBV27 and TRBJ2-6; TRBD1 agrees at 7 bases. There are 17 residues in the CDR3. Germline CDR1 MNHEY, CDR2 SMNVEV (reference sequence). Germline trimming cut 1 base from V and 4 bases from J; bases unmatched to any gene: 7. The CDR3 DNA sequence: TGTGCCAGCAGTTTATTGAGGGGGCGAACGGGGGCCAACGTCCTGACTTTC. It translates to CASSLLRGRTGANVLTF.

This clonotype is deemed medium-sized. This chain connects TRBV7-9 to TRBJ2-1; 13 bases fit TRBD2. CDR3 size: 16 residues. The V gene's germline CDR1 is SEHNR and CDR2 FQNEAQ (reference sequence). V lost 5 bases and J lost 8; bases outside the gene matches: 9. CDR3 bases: TGTGCCAGCAGCGCCCCATGGACTAGCGGGAGCGATGAGCAGTTCTTC. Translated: CASSAPWTSGSDEQFF.

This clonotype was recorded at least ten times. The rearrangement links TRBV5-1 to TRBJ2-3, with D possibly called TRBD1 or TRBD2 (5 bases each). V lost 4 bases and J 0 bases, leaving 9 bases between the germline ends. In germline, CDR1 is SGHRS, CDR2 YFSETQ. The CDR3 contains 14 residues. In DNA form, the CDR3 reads TGCGCCAGCAGCAGAGGGGTTAGCACAGATACGCAGTATTTT. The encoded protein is CASSRGVSTDTQYF.

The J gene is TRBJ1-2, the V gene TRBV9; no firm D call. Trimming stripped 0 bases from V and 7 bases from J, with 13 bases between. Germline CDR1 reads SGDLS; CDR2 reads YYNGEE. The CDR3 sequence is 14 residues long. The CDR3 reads CASSVDQVLGGYTF. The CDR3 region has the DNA TGTGCCAGCAGCGTAGATCAGGTCTTGGGTGGCTACACCTTC.

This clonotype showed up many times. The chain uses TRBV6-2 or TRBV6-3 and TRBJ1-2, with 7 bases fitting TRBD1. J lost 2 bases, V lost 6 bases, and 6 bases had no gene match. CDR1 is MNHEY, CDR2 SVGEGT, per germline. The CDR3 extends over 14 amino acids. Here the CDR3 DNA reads TGTGCCAGCAGAGCTCCGGGACAGAACTATGGCTACACCTTC. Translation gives CASRAPGQNYGYTF.

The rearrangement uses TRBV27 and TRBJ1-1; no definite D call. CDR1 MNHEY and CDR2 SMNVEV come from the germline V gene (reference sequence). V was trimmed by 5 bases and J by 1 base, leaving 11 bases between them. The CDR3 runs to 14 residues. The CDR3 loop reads CASSPGIRNTEAFF. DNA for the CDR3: TGTGCCAGCAGTCCAGGAATAAGGAACACTGAAGCTTTCTTT.

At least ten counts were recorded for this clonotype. The CDR3 loop reads CASSLAPLSGLNEQFF. In DNA, the CDR3 is TGCGCCAGCAGCTTGGCGCCCCTTTCCGGGCTCAATGAGCAGTTCTTC. The rearrangement joins TRBV5-1 to TRBJ2-1; D is unclear. Germline CDR1 is SGHRS and CDR2 is YFSETQ. V was cut by 0 bases and J by 6 bases, with 16 bases left in between. The CDR3 has 16 amino acids.

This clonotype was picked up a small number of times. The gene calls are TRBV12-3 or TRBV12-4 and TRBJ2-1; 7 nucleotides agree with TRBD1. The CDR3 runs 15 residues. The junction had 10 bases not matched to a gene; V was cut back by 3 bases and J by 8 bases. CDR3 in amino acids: CASSFPRQGRDEQFF. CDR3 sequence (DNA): TGTGCCAGCAGTTTTCCCCGACAGGGTAGAGATGAGCAGTTCTTC.

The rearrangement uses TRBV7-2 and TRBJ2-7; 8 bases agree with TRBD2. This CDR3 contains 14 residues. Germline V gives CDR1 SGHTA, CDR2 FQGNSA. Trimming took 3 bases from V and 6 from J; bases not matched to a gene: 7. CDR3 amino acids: CASSFPGLVVEQYF. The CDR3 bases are TGTGCCAGCAGCTTCCCGGGACTAGTTGTCGAGCAGTACTTC.

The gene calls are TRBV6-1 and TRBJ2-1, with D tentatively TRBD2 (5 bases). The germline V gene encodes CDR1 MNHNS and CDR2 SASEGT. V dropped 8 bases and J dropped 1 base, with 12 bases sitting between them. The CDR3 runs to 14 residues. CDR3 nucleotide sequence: TGTGCCAGCGATGGGTCGGGGTCCTACAATGAGCAGTTCTTC. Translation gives CASDGSGSYNEQFF.

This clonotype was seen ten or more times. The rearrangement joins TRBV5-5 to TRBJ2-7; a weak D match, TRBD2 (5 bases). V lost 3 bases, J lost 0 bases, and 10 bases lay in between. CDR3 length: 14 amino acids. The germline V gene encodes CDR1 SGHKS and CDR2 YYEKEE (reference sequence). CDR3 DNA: TGTGCCAGCAGCTACTTAGGGAGCTCCTACGAGCAGTACGTC. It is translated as CASSYLGSSYEQYV.

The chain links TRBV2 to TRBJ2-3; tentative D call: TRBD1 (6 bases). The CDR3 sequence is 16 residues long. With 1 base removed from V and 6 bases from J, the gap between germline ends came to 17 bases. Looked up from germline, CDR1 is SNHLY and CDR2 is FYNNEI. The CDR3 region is CASSEGGTRNTDTQYF. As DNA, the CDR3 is TGTGCCAGCAGTGAAGGGGGGACAAGAAATACCGATACGCAGTATTTT.

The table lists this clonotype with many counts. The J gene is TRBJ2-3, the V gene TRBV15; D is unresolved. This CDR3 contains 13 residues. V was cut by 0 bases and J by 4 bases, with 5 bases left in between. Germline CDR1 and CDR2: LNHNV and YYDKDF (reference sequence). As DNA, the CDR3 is TGTGCCACCAGCAGAGAGGGGTCAGATACGCAGTATTTT. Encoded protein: CATSREGSDTQYF.

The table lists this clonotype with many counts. The chain's CDR3 is CASSRRDSSTEAFF. The CDR3 nucleotides read TGTGCCAGCAGCCGCCGGGATTCGAGCACTGAAGCTTTCTTT. The gene calls are TRBV14 and TRBJ1-1, with D unclear. V was clipped by 4 bases and J by 4 bases, with 13 bases between them. The CDR3 has 14 amino acids. Looked up from germline, CDR1 is SGHDN and CDR2 is FVKESK.

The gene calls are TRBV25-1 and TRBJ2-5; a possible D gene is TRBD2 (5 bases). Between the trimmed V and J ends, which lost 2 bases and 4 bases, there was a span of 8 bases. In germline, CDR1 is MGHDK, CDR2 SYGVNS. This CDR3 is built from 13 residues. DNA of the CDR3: TGTGCCAGCAGTGAAGTGGGGAGAGAGACCCAGTACTTC. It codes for CASSEVGRETQYF.

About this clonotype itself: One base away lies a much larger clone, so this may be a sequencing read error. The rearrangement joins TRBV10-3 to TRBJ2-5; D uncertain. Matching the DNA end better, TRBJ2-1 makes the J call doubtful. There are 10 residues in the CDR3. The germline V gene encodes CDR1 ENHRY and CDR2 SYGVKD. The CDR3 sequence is CAIIDQTQFF. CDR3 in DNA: TGTGCCATCATCGATCAGACCCAGTTCTTC.

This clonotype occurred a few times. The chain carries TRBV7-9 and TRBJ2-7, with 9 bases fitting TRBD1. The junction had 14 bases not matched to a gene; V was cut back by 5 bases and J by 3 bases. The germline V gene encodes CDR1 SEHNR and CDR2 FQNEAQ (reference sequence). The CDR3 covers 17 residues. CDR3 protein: CASSPLGAPGQGYEQYF. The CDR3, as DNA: TGTGCCAGCAGCCCATTAGGGGCGCCGGGACAGGGCTACGAGCAGTACTTC.

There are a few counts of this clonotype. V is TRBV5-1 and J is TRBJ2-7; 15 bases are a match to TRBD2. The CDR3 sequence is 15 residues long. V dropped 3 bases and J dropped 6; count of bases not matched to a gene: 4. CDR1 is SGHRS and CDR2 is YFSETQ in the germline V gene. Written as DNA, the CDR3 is TGCGCCAGCAGCTCAGGACTAGCGGGAGGGGGCGAGCAGTACTTC. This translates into CASSSGLAGGGEQYF.

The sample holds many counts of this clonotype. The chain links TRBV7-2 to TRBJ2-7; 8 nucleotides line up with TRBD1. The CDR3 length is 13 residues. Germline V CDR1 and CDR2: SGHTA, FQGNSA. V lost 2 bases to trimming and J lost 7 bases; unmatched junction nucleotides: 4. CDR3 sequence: CASSLQGAREQYF. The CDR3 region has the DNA TGTGCCAGCAGCTTACAGGGGGCGCGAGAGCAGTACTTC.

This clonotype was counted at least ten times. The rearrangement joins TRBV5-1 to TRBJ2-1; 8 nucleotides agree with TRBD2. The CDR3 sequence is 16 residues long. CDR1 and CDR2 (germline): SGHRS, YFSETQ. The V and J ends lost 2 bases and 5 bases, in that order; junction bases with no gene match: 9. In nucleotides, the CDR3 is TGCGCCAGCAGCTTTGAACTAGCGGAGGGGCACAATGAGCAGTTCTTC. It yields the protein CASSFELAEGHNEQFF.

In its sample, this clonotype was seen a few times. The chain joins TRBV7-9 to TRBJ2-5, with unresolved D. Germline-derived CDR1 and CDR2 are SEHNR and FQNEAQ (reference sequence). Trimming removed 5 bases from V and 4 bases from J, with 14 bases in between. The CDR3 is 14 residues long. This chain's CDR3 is CASSLQTPAETQYF. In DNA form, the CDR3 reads TGTGCCAGCAGCCTCCAGACTCCGGCAGAGACCCAGTACTTC.

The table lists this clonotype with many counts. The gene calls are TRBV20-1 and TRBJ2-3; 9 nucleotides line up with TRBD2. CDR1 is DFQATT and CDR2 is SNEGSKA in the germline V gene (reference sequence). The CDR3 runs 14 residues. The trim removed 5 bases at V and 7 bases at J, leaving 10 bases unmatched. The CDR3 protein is CSAPLAGIRNTQYF. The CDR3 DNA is TGCAGTGCTCCCCTAGCGGGAATCCGAAATACGCAGTATTTT.